These T cell receptor beta chains were read from a single sample in a study of blood T cell repertoires in COVID-19. Data came from immunoSEQ multiplex PCR; TCRdb stores just in-frame clones and leaves some out. This table holds about 120,000 clones, more than 75% found once. Material for sequencing was peripheral blood. The receptors stem from a woman aged 50 to 65 with acute or convalescent COVID-19. Both conserved end residues are part of each CDR3. Each record gives: clone size, J gene, V gene, CDR3 protein. Size values are once, few and many counts, or a class for expanded clones, and some rows have none.

few TRBJ1-6 TRBV28 CASSSTTGLRDSPLHF
- TRBJ1-2 TRBV19 CASSINYGYTF
- TRBJ1-1 TRBV20-1 CSAGGPPGSEAFF
- TRBJ2-1 TRBV19 CASSGGHLAGGTYNEQFF
- TRBJ1-5 TRBV5-8 CASSRGQALNQPQHF
- TRBJ1-2 TRBV15 CATSNAGGIYGYTF
few TRBJ2-4 TRBV29-1 CSVRREPGVNIQYF
- TRBJ2-7 TRBV7-9 CASRPVATSYEQYF
- TRBJ2-7 TRBV18 CASSPTQAAYEQYF
- TRBJ2-1 TRBV9 CASSVIAGVGEQFF
- TRBJ2-1 TRBV3-1/TRBV3-2 CASRRSTTDEQFF
- TRBJ1-5 TRBV3-1/TRBV3-2 CASSQARSQPQHF
- TRBJ2-7 TRBV7-2 CASSWGHYEQYF
- TRBJ2-7 TRBV5-6 CASSLGGLAGTYEQYF
- TRBJ2-5 TRBV4-2 CASSQRKAGGQETQYF
- TRBJ2-2 TRBV21-1 CASSKALAGGRNTGELFF
- TRBJ2-5 TRBV25-1 CASSQAGGQETQYF
- TRBJ1-6 TRBV15 CATSREYTANSPLHF
- TRBJ2-3 TRBV3-1/TRBV3-2 CASSQEQRERDTQYF
- TRBJ2-1 TRBV6-6 CASSNSGRAYNEQFF
- TRBJ1-1 TRBV19 CASRTQVMNTEAFF
- TRBJ2-3 TRBV5-5 CASSLDPQTSTDTQYF
few TRBJ1-5 TRBV10-1 CASSEGTGAGQPQHF
- TRBJ2-2 TRBV29-1 CSSDGGTGLTGELFF
- TRBJ2-5 TRBV7-7 CASSKTSGQETQYF
- TRBJ2-6 TRBV19 CASSMERPGANVLTF
- TRBJ1-1 TRBV15 CATSREGRRGSAEAFF
- TRBJ1-4 TRBV4-1 CASSQDPGMGEKLFF
- TRBJ1-3 TRBV28 CASATGGGNTIYF
- TRBJ2-5 TRBV11-2 CASSLGRGLAGDRETQYF
- TRBJ2-3 TRBV11-1 CASSLAKGLAGAADTQYF
- TRBJ1-1 TRBV16 CASSQQGANTEAFF
- TRBJ1-5 TRBV6-5 CASSLLYGGNQPQHF
few TRBJ2-2 TRBV2 CASSERRAPGELFF
- TRBJ1-1 TRBV30 CAWSERGNTEAFF
- TRBJ2-1 TRBV28 CASRTSGAYNEQFF